This passage covers 3 T cell receptor beta chains from one sample sequenced in a study of blood T cells in healthy people across ages. A J-beta primer mix and a sample-barcoded 5' primer were used in a second PCR of roughly 6 to 12 cycles. TCRdb ran MiXCR on the 5' RACE reads and lists one entry per CDR3 protein. In the table there are 650,000 to 800,000 distinct CDR3 sequences, around 43% of which are singletons. The specimen sequenced was blood. These receptors all come from a man aged 55 to 70 in good health.

This rearrangement joins TRBV27 to TRBJ2-3; TRBD1 aligns across 12 bases. The CDR3 is 18 amino acids. V lost 3 bases, J lost 5 bases, and 12 bases stayed unmatched. Germline assignment: CDR1 MNHEY and CDR2 SMNVEV (reference sequence). CDR3 bases: TGTGCCAGCAGTTTCTCCGGGACAGGGGGCACCGTTGGAGATACGCAGTATTTT. Its protein product is CASSFSGTGGTVGDTQYF.

The chain has TRBV20-1 and TRBJ2-7; D is undetermined. V was clipped by 1 base and J by 0 bases, with 4 bases between them. Germline lookup yields CDR1 DFQATT and CDR2 SNEGSKA (reference sequence). The length of the CDR3 is 12 residues. CDR3 region: CSARAVSYEQYF. DNA for the CDR3: TGCAGTGCTAGAGCCGTCTCCTACGAGCAGTACTTC.

The table lists this clonotype with a few counts. The gene calls are TRBV11-2 and TRBJ2-7, with D maybe TRBD1 (5 bases). This CDR3 contains 13 residues. Germline CDR1 SGHAT, CDR2 FQNNGV. Trimming stripped 5 bases from V and 6 bases from J, with 14 bases between. The DNA of the CDR3 is TGTGCCAGCAGCCTCCAGACAGTTTCCGAGCAGTACTTC. Translating gives CASSLQTVSEQYF.